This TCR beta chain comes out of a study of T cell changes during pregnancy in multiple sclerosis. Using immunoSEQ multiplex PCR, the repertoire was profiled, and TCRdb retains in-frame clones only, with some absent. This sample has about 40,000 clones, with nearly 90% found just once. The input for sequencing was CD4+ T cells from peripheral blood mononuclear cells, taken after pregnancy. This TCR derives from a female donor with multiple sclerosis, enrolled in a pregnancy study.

CDR3 DNA sequence: TGTGCCAGCTCACCACCAGTGAGGAATGAGCAGTTCTTC. This encodes CASSPPVRNEQFF. This rearrangement joins TRBV18 to TRBJ2-1; D not resolved. In germline, CDR1 is KGHSH, CDR2 LQKENI. V lost 0 bases, J lost 7 bases, and 7 bases lay in between. The CDR3 totals 13 residues.